These 30 T cell receptor beta chains were sequenced from one sample in a study of cytomegalovirus exposure and HLA in healthy donors. PCR was performed using 60 Vbeta and 13 Jbeta primers. The table came from immunoSEQ multiplex PCR; TCRdb's copy has only in-frame clones and leaves some out. Of more than 150,000 clones in the sample, about 84% are singletons; the top ten hold around 3.9%. The sequenced sample consisted of PBMCs. The origin of the receptors is a man between 45 and 60 years old in good health and CMV-seronegative.

The J gene is TRBJ2-3, the V gene TRBV30; a possible D gene is TRBD1 (5 bases). Germline V gene lookup returns CDR1 GTSNPN and CDR2 SVGIG (reference sequence). V lost 0 bases to trimming and J lost 5 bases, with 9 bases between them. This CDR3 region has 13 residues. Written as DNA, the CDR3 is TGTGCCTGGAGTGTGGGGCTGCAAGATACGCAGTATTTT. Translation: CAWSVGLQDTQYF.

V and J are TRBV2 and TRBJ1-3; D unresolved. V lost 7 bases and J 2 bases, leaving 9 bases between the germline ends. The CDR3 is made up of 13 amino acids. CDR1 and CDR2 from the germline V gene are SNHLY and FYNNEI. The CDR3 DNA reads TGTGCCAGCAATAGAGATGCTGGAAACACCATATATTTT. Translated: CASNRDAGNTIYF.

The gene calls are TRBV27 and TRBJ1-2, with 8 bases lining up with TRBD1. V lost 4 bases, J lost 5 bases, and 9 bases stayed unmatched. This CDR3 contains 15 residues. Germline V lookup: CDR1 MNHEY, CDR2 SMNVEV (reference sequence). The chain's CDR3 is CASSYEGQGRYGYTF. The CDR3 nucleotides are TGTGCCAGCAGTTATGAAGGACAGGGAAGGTATGGCTACACCTTC.

For the CDR3, the DNA is TGTGCCAGTAGTACCTCCGGGGTCTTCTACGAGCAGTACTTC. This translates into CASSTSGVFYEQYF. The V and J genes are TRBV19 and TRBJ2-7; possible D gene TRBD2, 5 bases. The CDR3 consists of 14 residues. Between the trimmed V and J ends, which lost 4 bases and 3 bases, there was a span of 13 bases. CDR1 and CDR2 (germline): LNHDA, SQIVND (reference sequence).

The chain couples TRBV4-2 to TRBJ2-7, with 7 positions matching TRBD2. The CDR3 is 15 residues long. The trim removed 1 base at V and 0 bases at J, leaving 3 bases unmatched. Germline V gene lookup returns CDR1 LGHNA and CDR2 YNFKEQ. The CDR3 DNA follows: TGTGCCAGCAGCCAAGGACTAGCCCTCTCCTACGAGCAGTACTTC. Amino acids: CASSQGLALSYEQYF.

The chain has TRBV4-2 and TRBJ1-3; weak D call: TRBD1 (6 bases). There are 17 residues in the CDR3. Germline values: CDR1 LGHNA, CDR2 YNFKEQ. With 2 bases removed from V and 1 base from J, the gap between germline ends came to 15 bases. CDR3 sequence (DNA): TGTGCCAGCAGCCAACTCGGGGGGGGGACATCTGGAAACACCATATATTTT. Its translation: CASSQLGGGTSGNTIYF.

The gene calls are TRBV7-2 and TRBJ2-7, with TRBD1 as a possible D gene (6 bases). The CDR3 loop spans 14 amino acids. The germline CDR1 and CDR2 sequences are SGHTA and FQGNSA. With 4 bases removed from V and 1 base from J, the gap between germline ends came to 11 bases. CDR3 amino acids: CASSSRDISYEQYF. The CDR3 bases are TGTGCCAGCAGCTCCCGGGACATTTCCTACGAGCAGTACTTC.

This sequence joins TRBV7-8 and TRBJ2-2; TRBD1 might be the D (5 bases). CDR3 length: 15 amino acids. Trimming removed 5 bases at V and 5 bases at J, with 15 bases between. The germline gives CDR1 SGHVS, CDR2 FQNEAQ. CDR3 residues: CASSPLGVWTGELFF. As DNA, the CDR3 is TGTGCCAGCAGCCCCCTAGGGGTTTGGACCGGGGAGCTGTTTTTT.

This clone was seen a handful of times. This chain connects TRBV4-1 to TRBJ2-3; 7 bases agree with TRBD1. CDR3 length: 14 residues. The germline gives CDR1 MGHRA, CDR2 YSYEKL. V shed 8 bases and J 2 bases; nucleotides not matched to a gene: 7. CDR3: CASGQDRHTDTQYF. The CDR3 DNA sequence: TGCGCCAGCGGACAGGACAGGCACACAGATACGCAGTATTTT.

This chain links TRBV9 with TRBJ2-3, with D possibly matching TRBD2 (7 bases). V shed 4 bases and J shed 4 bases, with 19 bases lying between them. CDR1 and CDR2 (germline): SGDLS, YYNGEE. The CDR3 runs 16 residues. The CDR3 region is CASSRGGGAEADTQYF. The CDR3 DNA reads as TGTGCCAGCAGCCGAGGGGGAGGGGCCGAGGCAGATACGCAGTATTTT.

The chain couples TRBV19 to TRBJ2-2; 9 bases fit TRBD1. Germline CDR1 and CDR2: LNHDA and SQIVND (reference sequence). CDR3 length: 14 amino acids. V lost 7 bases to trimming and J lost 3 bases; unmatched junction nucleotides: 3. The CDR3 is CASNDRGDTGELFF. The CDR3 nucleotides read TGTGCCAGTAATGACAGGGGGGACACCGGGGAGCTGTTTTTT.

The V gene is TRBV19, the J gene TRBJ1-5; TRBD1 agrees at 11 bases. Per the germline V gene, CDR1 is LNHDA and CDR2 is SQIVND (reference sequence). CDR3 length equals 15 residues. Losses at the gene ends were 4 bases for V and 7 bases for J; bases not matched to a gene: 6. For the CDR3, the DNA is TGTGCCAGTAGTACCGGGACAGGGGGGACGCAGCCCCAGCATTTT. Its translation: CASSTGTGGTQPQHF. The complete variable domain, with remaining parts taken from reference TRBV19 and TRBJ1-5, reads DGGITQSPKYLFRKEGQNVTLSCEQNLNHDAMYWYRQDPGQGLRLIYYSQIVNDFQKGDIAEGYSVSREKKESFPLTVTSAQKNPTAFYLCASSTGTGGTQPQHFGDGTRLSIL.

The chain joins TRBV21-1 to TRBJ2-1; the table's D call, TRBD1, has no DNA check behind it. TRBV21-1 is designated a pseudogene. This CDR3 spans 17 amino acids. CDR3 in DNA: TGTGCCAGCAGCAAAGACTCGGACAGGGAATCCTACAATGAGCAGTTCTTC. It translates to CASSKDSDRESYNEQFF.

The chain has TRBV6-1 and TRBJ2-5; the match to TRBD1 covers 7 bases. The J segment lost 2 bases and the V segment lost 3 bases, leaving 3 bases of the junction unmatched. This CDR3 contains 14 residues. Germline V CDR1 and CDR2: MNHNS, SASEGT. In nucleotides, the CDR3 is TGTGCCAGCAGTGATGAGGGGGCGCAAGAGACCCAGTACTTC. Encoded protein: CASSDEGAQETQYF.

A few counts support this clone. The rearrangement links TRBV5-5 to TRBJ2-3; D call uncertain. The V gene's germline CDR1 is SGHKS and CDR2 YYEKEE (reference sequence). The CDR3 runs 11 residues. V was trimmed by 8 bases and J by 3 bases, leaving 7 bases between them. Here the CDR3 reads CASTYTDTQYF. CDR3 DNA sequence: TGTGCCAGTACCTATACAGATACGCAGTATTTT.

This rearrangement joins TRBV5-5 to TRBJ1-1, with D uncertain. The CDR3 contains 13 residues. The germline gives CDR1 SGHKS, CDR2 YYEKEE (reference sequence). V lost 4 bases to trimming and J lost 3 bases, with 10 bases between them. CDR3: CASSRIGDTEAFF. As DNA, the CDR3 is TGTGCCAGCAGCAGAATCGGGGACACTGAAGCTTTCTTT.

This clone appeared once. V usage is TRBV27 and J usage is TRBJ1-6; the D is unclear. There are 14 residues in the CDR3. The V gene's germline CDR1 is MNHEY and CDR2 SMNVEV (reference sequence). Between the trimmed V and J ends, which lost 6 bases and 5 bases, there was a span of 11 bases. The CDR3 sequence is CASRSGPDNSPLHF. The CDR3 nucleotides read TGTGCCAGCAGGTCTGGGCCGGATAATTCACCCCTCCACTTT.

This clone has just a few counts. One junction end disagrees with the germline gene, perhaps due to a read error. V gene TRBV7-9 combines with J gene TRBJ2-6; D is perhaps TRBD1 (5 bases). Germline CDR1 reads SEHNR; CDR2 reads FQNEAQ (reference sequence). The CDR3 sequence is 15 residues long. CDR3 nucleotides: TGTTCCAGCAGCCCACAGGTCTATGGGGCCAACGTCCTGACTTTC. The encoded protein is CSSSPQVYGANVLTF.

This chain joins TRBV2 and TRBJ2-7; D might be TRBD1 (6 bases). The CDR3 contains 13 residues. Trimming removed 5 bases at V and 0 bases at J, with 8 bases between. Germline V gene sequence: CDR1 SNHLY, CDR2 FYNNEI. The CDR3 nucleotides are TGTGCCAGCAGTCGGGACAACTCCTACGAGCAGTACTTC. This codes for CASSRDNSYEQYF.

This sequence joins TRBV10-3 and TRBJ1-1; D is perhaps TRBD1 (6 bases). V lost 3 bases and J lost 0, with 11 bases in between. Germline-derived CDR1 and CDR2 are ENHRY and SYGVKD. This CDR3 region has 15 residues. The CDR3 loop is CAISEQGTMNTEAFF. Written as DNA, the CDR3 is TGTGCCATCAGTGAACAGGGCACGATGAACACTGAAGCTTTCTTT.

The chain joins TRBV7-9 to TRBJ2-7, with 7 bases identical to TRBD1. Germline CDR1 SEHNR, CDR2 FQNEAQ (reference sequence). The CDR3 totals 15 residues. J gave up 5 bases and V 2 bases, and 9 bases lay outside the gene matches. CDR3 nucleotide sequence: TGTGCCAGCAGCTTATTCAGGGACAGTATGGACGAGCAGTACTTC. Translation: CASSLFRDSMDEQYF. Full variable domain (outside the CDR3, taken from reference TRBV7-9 and TRBJ2-7): DTGVSQNPRHKITKRGQNVTFRCDPISEHNRLYWYRQTLGQGPEFLTYFQNEAQLEKSRLLSDRFSAERPKGSFSTLEIQRTEQGDSAMYLCASSLFRDSMDEQYFGPGTRLTVT.

The table lists this clone with a few counts. The chain links TRBV4-3 to TRBJ2-7, with 7 bases that match TRBD2. The CDR3 contains 16 residues. Germline trimming cut 1 base from V and 0 bases from J; bases unmatched to any gene: 6. Looked up from germline, CDR1 is LGHNA and CDR2 is YSLEER. CDR3 nucleotide sequence: TGCGCCAGCAGCCAAGTTTACGGGGGGAGCTCCTACGAGCAGTACTTC. Amino acid sequence: CASSQVYGGSSYEQYF.

The rearrangement links TRBV5-1 to TRBJ1-3; D may be TRBD1 (6 bases). Germline V CDR1 and CDR2: SGHRS, YFSETQ. V dropped 6 bases and J dropped 0 bases, with 16 bases sitting between them. The CDR3 loop spans 16 amino acids. The CDR3 DNA sequence: TGCGCCAGCACCCGGGACACTCCTAGCTCTGGAAACACCATATATTTT. Amino acid sequence: CASTRDTPSSGNTIYF.

This clone was detected a few times. The V call is TRBV6-6, the J call TRBJ1-3, with a possible D match to TRBD1 (5 bases). Germline-derived CDR1 and CDR2 are MNHNY and SVGAGI (reference sequence). The CDR3 covers 14 residues. Deletions cut 2 bases from V and 1 base from J, with 6 bases between. This chain's CDR3 is CASSYPGSGNTIYF. CDR3 nucleotide sequence: TGTGCCAGCAGTTACCCAGGGTCTGGAAACACCATATATTTT.

V and J are TRBV30 and TRBJ1-2; D is possibly TRBD1 (5 bases). This CDR3 is built from 12 residues. Germline V lookup: CDR1 GTSNPN, CDR2 SVGIG (reference sequence). The V end was cut by 2 bases, the J end by 4 bases, with 8 bases between. The CDR3 protein is CAWSQGSYGYTF. The CDR3 DNA sequence: TGTGCCTGGAGTCAGGGATCCTATGGCTACACCTTC.

The chain is built from TRBV19 and TRBJ2-1; D is ambiguous. The V and J ends lost 3 bases and 8 bases respectively, with 8 bases between them. This CDR3 is 12 amino acids long. Per germline, CDR1 LNHDA and CDR2 SQIVND (reference sequence). Written as DNA, the CDR3 is TGTGCCAGTAGTATCCCCCCAGATGAGCAGTTCTTC. The encoded protein is CASSIPPDEQFF.

The chain has TRBV6-6 and TRBJ2-1; TRBD2 agrees at 11 bases. The V gene's germline CDR1 is MNHNY and CDR2 SVGAGI (reference sequence). This CDR3 has 15 amino acids. The V segment lost 8 bases and the J segment 4 bases; nucleotides outside the gene matches: 7. CDR3 loop: CASGQTSGAYNEQFF. The CDR3 nucleotides read TGTGCCAGCGGCCAGACTAGCGGGGCGTACAATGAGCAGTTCTTC.

The rearrangement joins TRBV27 to TRBJ2-7; D is perhaps TRBD1 (6 bases). Germline-derived CDR1 and CDR2 are MNHEY and SMNVEV (reference sequence). Trimming shortened V by 5 bases and J by 2 bases, and 13 bases separated the two germline ends. The length of the CDR3 is 14 residues. The CDR3 loop reads CASSDTRGTYEQYF. The CDR3 coding sequence is TGTGCCAGCAGTGATACGAGGGGGACCTACGAGCAGTACTTC.

The chain employs TRBV5-5 and TRBJ2-3; 7 nucleotides line up with TRBD2. Trimming cost V 4 bases and J 4 bases; bases outside gene matches: 9. Germline CDR1 is SGHKS and CDR2 is YYEKEE (reference sequence). The CDR3 has 15 amino acids. This CDR3 is CASSRIAGPADTQYF. CDR3 bases: TGTGCCAGCAGCCGGATAGCGGGCCCGGCAGATACGCAGTATTTT.

The V and J genes are TRBV7-9 and TRBJ2-7; D may be TRBD2 (6 bases). The germline V and J ends were trimmed by 5 bases and 6 bases, with 8 bases remaining between them. This CDR3 contains 11 residues. Germline V gene data show CDR1 as SEHNR and CDR2 as FQNEAQ (reference sequence). The CDR3 loop is CASSPGGEQYF. CDR3 DNA sequence: TGTGCCAGCAGCCCCGGGGGCGAGCAGTACTTC.